The 29 T cell receptor beta chains below were found in one sample sequenced in a study of blood T cell repertoires in COVID-19. Sequencing used immunoSEQ multiplex PCR; TCRdb keeps in-frame clones, though not all of them. Of under 20,000 clones listed, approximately 91% are singletons. The sequenced material came from peripheral blood. The origin of the receptors is a man in his sixties with acute or convalescent COVID-19.

This clone is judged medium-sized. The V call is TRBV28, the J call TRBJ1-4, with TRBD1 identical over 9 bases. CDR3 length: 14 amino acids. V dropped 5 bases and J dropped 6; count of bases not matched to a gene: 4. Per the germline V gene, CDR1 is MDHEN and CDR2 is SYDVKM. This CDR3 is CASSPQGAHEKLFF. DNA for the CDR3: TGTGCCAGCAGTCCACAGGGGGCGCATGAAAAACTGTTTTTT.

This clone showed up just once. The chain uses TRBV7-6 and TRBJ1-4; D gene uncertain. CDR1 and CDR2 from the germline V gene are SGHVS and FNYEAQ. The CDR3 runs to 15 residues. V shed 5 bases and J shed 7 bases, with 17 bases lying between them. CDR3 protein: CASSPLGVQGEKLFF. The CDR3 DNA sequence: TGTGCCAGCAGCCCCCTCGGGGTACAAGGTGAAAAACTGTTTTTT.

The chain combines TRBV27 with TRBJ1-2, with 7 positions matching TRBD1. The CDR3 spans 14 residues. Trimming removed 5 bases from V and 2 bases from J; junction bases left unmatched: 5. CDR1 is MNHEY, CDR2 SMNVEV, per germline (reference sequence). DNA of the CDR3: TGTGCCAGCAGTCGGGCAGGGGGGAACTATGGCTACACCTTC. It yields the protein CASSRAGGNYGYTF.

J is TRBJ1-2 and V is TRBV19, with D maybe TRBD1 (6 bases). Trimming pared 4 bases from V and 7 bases from J, leaving 13 bases between. Germline V gene lookup returns CDR1 LNHDA and CDR2 SQIVND (reference sequence). CDR3 size: 13 residues. CDR3 loop: CASSTTGLLGYTF. In nucleotides, the CDR3 is TGTGCCAGTAGTACGACAGGTCTCCTTGGCTACACCTTC.

CDR3 bases: TGTGCCAGCAGCTTAGGCGGCAAAATACTTAGCAATCAGCCCCAGCATTTT. Translating it yields CASSLGGKILSNQPQHF. The chain combines TRBV7-6 with TRBJ1-5, with D unresolved. Germline CDR1 and CDR2: SGHVS and FNYEAQ. The CDR3 extends over 17 amino acids. The V gene lost 1 base and the J gene lost 0 bases, with 13 bases spanning the gap.

The chain combines TRBV28 with TRBJ2-2; TRBD1 agrees at 8 bases. V lost 7 bases to trimming and J lost 5 bases; unmatched junction nucleotides: 6. CDR1 is MDHEN, CDR2 SYDVKM, per germline. This CDR3 has 14 residues. The CDR3 region is CASIPGQGTGELFF. CDR3 DNA: TGTGCCAGCATTCCAGGACAGGGAACCGGGGAGCTGTTTTTT. The complete variable domain, with remaining parts taken from reference TRBV28 and TRBJ2-2, reads DVKVTQSSRYLVKRTGEKVFLECVQDMDHENMFWYRQDPGLGLRLIYFSYDVKMKEKGDIPEGYSVSREKKERFSLILESASTNQTSMYLCASIPGQGTGELFFGEGSRLTVL.

The J gene is TRBJ1-4, the V gene TRBV3-1 (or the pseudogene TRBV3-2); D is possibly TRBD1 (5 bases). The CDR3 runs 15 residues. The ends were cut back, 5 bases at V and 7 bases at J, with 17 bases in the middle. CDR1 and CDR2 (germline): LGHDT, YNNKEL (reference sequence). In DNA form, the CDR3 reads TGTGCCAGCAGCGGCACGGGACTCTCGAGTGAAAAACTGTTTTTT. The encoded protein is CASSGTGLSSEKLFF.

This clone was observed a single time. The J gene is TRBJ2-1, the V gene TRBV11-3; 12 positions agree with TRBD2. The V and J ends lost 1 base and 8 bases, in that order; junction bases with no gene match: 6. The CDR3 contains 16 residues. Germline V gives CDR1 SGHNT, CDR2 YENEEA. The CDR3 loop reads CASSLGGGLAGYEQFF. The CDR3 DNA is TGTGCCAGCAGCTTAGGAGGGGGACTAGCGGGCTATGAGCAGTTCTTC.

This chain links TRBV25-1 with TRBJ1-4, with TRBD1 identical over 9 bases. The CDR3 runs 16 residues. In germline, CDR1 is MGHDK, CDR2 SYGVNS. Losses at the gene ends were 1 base for V and 8 bases for J; bases not matched to a gene: 8. The CDR3 DNA reads TGTGCCAGCAGTGAATCTTCGGGACAGGGAGGAGAAAAACTGTTTTTT. Its translation is CASSESSGQGGEKLFF.

The chain carries TRBV3-1 (or the pseudogene TRBV3-2) and TRBJ2-1; D possibly corresponds to TRBD2 (6 bases). Germline CDR1 is LGHDT and CDR2 is YNNKEL (reference sequence). CDR3 size: 16 residues. The ends were cut back, 0 bases at V and 8 bases at J, with 17 bases in the middle. The CDR3 DNA reads TGTGCCAGCAGCCAAGATCCTTTGCCTAGGGAGGATGAGCAGTTCTTC. This gives the protein CASSQDPLPREDEQFF.

This chain links TRBV30 with TRBJ2-3; D might be TRBD2 (6 bases). Trimming stripped 2 bases from V and 3 bases from J, with 18 bases between. From germline, CDR1 is GTSNPN and CDR2 SVGIG (reference sequence). CDR3 length equals 16 residues. The CDR3 DNA sequence: TGTGCCTGGAGTACCGGGGTAGCGGTACTTACAGATACGCAGTATTTT. The encoded protein is CAWSTGVAVLTDTQYF.

The gene calls are TRBV5-1 and TRBJ1-1; D is ambiguous. The germline V and J ends were trimmed by 1 base and 0 bases, with 7 bases remaining between them. There are 14 residues in the CDR3. CDR1 is SGHRS and CDR2 is YFSETQ in the germline V gene. The CDR3 reads CASSLSGLNTEAFF. The CDR3 DNA sequence: TGCGCCAGCAGCTTGTCCGGTTTGAACACTGAAGCTTTCTTT. Full variable domain (remainder filled in from reference TRBV5-1 and TRBJ1-1): KAGVTQTPRYLIKTRGQQVTLSCSPISGHRSVSWYQQTPGQGLQFLFEYFSETQRNKGNFPGRFSGRQFSNSRSEMNVSTLELGDSALYLCASSLSGLNTEAFFGQGTRLTVV.

This clone turned up a few times. This sequence joins TRBV5-1 and TRBJ1-1; no clear D gene. The CDR3 is made up of 14 amino acids. The germline V gene encodes CDR1 SGHRS and CDR2 YFSETQ. V lost 0 bases and J 3 bases, leaving 9 bases between the germline ends. The CDR3 nucleotides read TGCGCCAGCAGCTTGGGTCGGAGGGACACTGAAGCTTTCTTT. It codes for CASSLGRRDTEAFF.

Concerning this clone: Germline is not matched at one junction end, which may reflect a read error. Other DNA sequences in the sample encode the same CDR3. V gene TRBV15 combines with J gene TRBJ1-6; 7 nucleotides align to TRBD1. CDR1 and CDR2 (germline): LNHNV, YYDKDF (reference sequence). There are 15 residues in the CDR3. Here the CDR3 reads CATSRGGLNNSPLHF. The CDR3 coding sequence is TGTGCCACTAGCAGGGGGGGACTGAATAATTCACCCCTCCACTTT.

The table lists this clone with a few counts. The CDR3 spells CASSIVAGASTEAFF. The CDR3 DNA sequence: TGTGCCAGTAGTATAGTGGCGGGTGCGAGCACTGAAGCTTTCTTT. V and J are TRBV19 and TRBJ1-1; no clear D. Germline lookup yields CDR1 LNHDA and CDR2 SQIVND (reference sequence). This CDR3 has 15 amino acids. Trimming cost V 1 base and J 4 bases, with 13 bases left between them. Full variable domain (rest looked up from reference TRBV19 and TRBJ1-1): DGGITQSPKYLFRKEGQNVTLSCEQNLNHDAMYWYRQDPGQGLRLIYYSQIVNDFQKGDIAEGYSVSREKKESFPLTVTSAQKNPTAFYLCASSIVAGASTEAFFGQGTRLTVV.

The chain is built from TRBV7-2 and TRBJ1-2; D gene unclear. This CDR3 comprises 15 residues. The V end was cut by 1 base, the J end by 0 bases, with 9 bases between. Germline lookup yields CDR1 SGHTA and CDR2 FQGNSA. The CDR3 sequence is CASSLGAAPNYGYTF. CDR3 nucleotides: TGTGCCAGCAGCTTAGGGGCAGCTCCTAACTATGGCTACACCTTC.

This chain's CDR3 is CASSSRRLDRFLNTEAFF. The CDR3 DNA follows: TGTGCCAGCAGCTCGCGCCGACTGGACAGATTTTTGAACACTGAAGCTTTCTTT. This rearrangement joins TRBV5-4 to TRBJ1-1; possible D gene TRBD1, 6 bases. Trimming took 3 bases from V and 0 from J, leaving 21 bases between them. Germline V gene data show CDR1 as SGHNT and CDR2 as YYREEE (reference sequence). The CDR3 totals 18 residues.

The V call is TRBV7-7, the J call TRBJ2-2, with a tentative D call TRBD1 (5 bases). Germline CDR1 is SSHAT and CDR2 is FNYEAQ (reference sequence). The CDR3 runs to 16 residues. The germline V and J ends were trimmed by 5 bases and 0 bases, with 13 bases remaining between them. The CDR3 region has the DNA TGTGCCAGCAGCACCAGGACAAATCCGAACACCGGGGAGCTGTTTTTT. Its protein is CASSTRTNPNTGELFF.

The chain recombines TRBV5-1 with TRBJ1-4; 7 bases are a match to TRBD1. J lost 8 bases, V lost 4 bases, and 11 bases had no gene match. The length of the CDR3 is 15 residues. In germline, CDR1 is SGHRS, CDR2 YFSETQ. The CDR3 sequence: CASSTGTANTEKLFF. In DNA form, the CDR3 reads TGCGCCAGCAGCACCGGGACAGCCAATACAGAAAAACTGTTTTTT.

The chain is built from TRBV27 and TRBJ2-5; 12 bases are a match to TRBD2. Germline values: CDR1 MNHEY, CDR2 SMNVEV (reference sequence). CDR3 length: 18 amino acids. V lost 3 bases and J lost 0; bases outside the gene matches: 8. This CDR3 is CASSFSSGRGGDQETQYF. The DNA for the CDR3 is TGTGCCAGCAGTTTCTCTAGCGGGAGGGGGGGTGACCAAGAGACCCAGTACTTC.

The chain links TRBV5-1 to TRBJ2-3; perhaps TRBD2 as D (7 bases). The length of the CDR3 is 13 residues. Trimming took off 7 bases at V and 1 base at J, with 10 bases between the two ends. CDR1 and CDR2 from the germline V gene are SGHRS and YFSETQ. In nucleotides, the CDR3 is TGCGCCAGCGGCGGGGGCGGCACAGATACGCAGTATTTT. Translated: CASGGGGTDTQYF.

This clone showed up just once. The chain couples TRBV15 to TRBJ2-5; D is possibly TRBD2 (5 bases). Deletions cut 1 base from V and 4 bases from J, with 10 bases between. Germline assignment: CDR1 LNHNV and CDR2 YYDKDF (reference sequence). The CDR3 extends over 14 amino acids. Written as DNA, the CDR3 is TGTGCCACCAGCAGAGGGGGAGTAGGAGAGACCCAGTACTTC. Translation gives CATSRGGVGETQYF.

This rearrangement joins TRBV28 to TRBJ2-7, with D maybe TRBD2 (6 bases). The germline V gene encodes CDR1 MDHEN and CDR2 SYDVKM. V gave up 2 bases and J gave up 4 bases, with 9 bases separating them. The CDR3 covers 13 residues. DNA of the CDR3: TGTGCCAGCAGTTTACTAGCGAGTTACGAGCAGTACTTC. Translated: CASSLLASYEQYF.

The chain carries TRBV28 and TRBJ2-7; weak D call: TRBD1 (5 bases). V lost 6 bases to trimming and J lost 1 base, with 16 bases between them. Germline CDR1 is MDHEN and CDR2 is SYDVKM. This CDR3 is built from 15 residues. The CDR3, as DNA: TGTGCCAGCAGCCCCTCCAGGCAGGGATCCTACGAGCAGTACTTC. Translated: CASSPSRQGSYEQYF.

The chain employs TRBV5-6 and TRBJ2-7, with a possible D match to TRBD2 (6 bases). From germline, CDR1 is SGHDT and CDR2 YYEEEE. V gave up 2 bases and J gave up 5 bases, with 17 bases separating them. The CDR3 covers 15 residues. The DNA of the CDR3 is TGTGCCAGCAGCTTTCGGGGGATATCTGTCCACGAGCAGTACTTC. Protein: CASSFRGISVHEQYF. The complete variable domain, with remaining parts taken from reference TRBV5-6 and TRBJ2-7, reads DAGVTQSPTHLIKTRGQQVTLRCSPKSGHDTVSWYQQALGQGPQFIFQYYEEEERQRGNFPDRFSGHQFPNYSSELNVNALLLGDSALYLCASSFRGISVHEQYFGPGTRLTVT.

This chain connects TRBV28 to TRBJ2-7; possible D gene TRBD1, 5 bases. Germline V gives CDR1 MDHEN, CDR2 SYDVKM. V was clipped by 3 bases and J by 3 bases, with 9 bases between them. This CDR3 has 13 residues. The CDR3 spells CASSFRDSYEQYF. CDR3 bases: TGTGCCAGCAGTTTCCGAGACAGCTACGAGCAGTACTTC.

V is TRBV7-9 and J is TRBJ1-2; 9 bases fit TRBD1. Per the germline V gene, CDR1 is SEHNR and CDR2 is FQNEAQ (reference sequence). V shed 5 bases, J shed 4 bases, and the junction held 2 bases outside the gene matches. The CDR3 contains 13 residues. For the CDR3, the DNA is TGTGCCAGCAGCCCGACAGGGGGCTATGGCTACACCTTC. Its protein product is CASSPTGGYGYTF. The variable domain in full, completed from reference TRBV7-9 and TRBJ1-2, reads DTGVSQNPRHKITKRGQNVTFRCDPISEHNRLYWYRQTLGQGPEFLTYFQNEAQLEKSRLLSDRFSAERPKGSFSTLEIQRTEQGDSAMYLCASSPTGGYGYTFGSGTRLTVV.

The V gene is TRBV6-5, the J gene TRBJ2-7; 7 bases fit TRBD2. The CDR3 spans 15 residues. J gave up 2 bases and V 6 bases, and 10 bases lay outside the gene matches. Germline V gene lookup returns CDR1 MNHEY and CDR2 SVGAGI. The CDR3 protein is CASSPTASGPYEQYF. The CDR3 DNA follows: TGTGCCAGCAGCCCAACGGCTAGCGGCCCCTACGAGCAGTACTTC.

By proportion, this clone is hyperexpanded. V is TRBV19 and J is TRBJ1-5, with unresolved D. The CDR3 runs 15 residues. Germline V CDR1 and CDR2: LNHDA, SQIVND (reference sequence). The germline V and J ends were trimmed by 0 bases and 0 bases, with 6 bases remaining between them. CDR3 sequence: CASSIEHRSNQPQHF. The CDR3 region has the DNA TGTGCCAGTAGTATAGAACATCGTAGCAATCAGCCCCAGCATTTT. Full variable domain (rest looked up from reference TRBV19 and TRBJ1-5): DGGITQSPKYLFRKEGQNVTLSCEQNLNHDAMYWYRQDPGQGLRLIYYSQIVNDFQKGDIAEGYSVSREKKESFPLTVTSAQKNPTAFYLCASSIEHRSNQPQHFGDGTRLSIL.